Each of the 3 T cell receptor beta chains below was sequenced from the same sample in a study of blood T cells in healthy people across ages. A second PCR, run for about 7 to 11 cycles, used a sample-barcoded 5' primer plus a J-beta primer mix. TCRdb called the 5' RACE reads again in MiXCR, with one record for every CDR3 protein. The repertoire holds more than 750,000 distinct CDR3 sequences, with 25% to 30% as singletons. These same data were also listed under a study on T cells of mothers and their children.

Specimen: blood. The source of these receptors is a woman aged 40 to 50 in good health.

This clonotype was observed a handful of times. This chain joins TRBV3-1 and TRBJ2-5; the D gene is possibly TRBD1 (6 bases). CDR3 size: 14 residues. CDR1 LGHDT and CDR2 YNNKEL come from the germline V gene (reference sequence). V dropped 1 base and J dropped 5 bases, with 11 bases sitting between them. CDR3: CASSQGGQAETQYF. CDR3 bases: TGTGCCAGCAGCCAAGGGGGGCAAGCGGAGACCCAGTACTTC.

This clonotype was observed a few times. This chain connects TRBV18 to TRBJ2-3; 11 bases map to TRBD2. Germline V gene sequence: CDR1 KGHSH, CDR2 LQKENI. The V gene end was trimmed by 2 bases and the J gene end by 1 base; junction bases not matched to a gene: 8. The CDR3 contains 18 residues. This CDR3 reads CASSPRLAGGSGTDTQYF. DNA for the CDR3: TGTGCCAGCTCACCAAGGCTAGCGGGGGGCTCTGGCACAGATACGCAGTATTTT. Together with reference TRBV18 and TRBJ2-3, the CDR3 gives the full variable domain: NAGVMQNPRHLVRRRGQEARLRCSPMKGHSHVYWYRQLPEEGLKFMVYLQKENIIDESGMPKERFSAEFPKEGPSILRIQQVVRGDSAAYFCASSPRLAGGSGTDTQYFGPGTRLTVL.

This CDR3 is CSLGASKNYTF. DNA of the CDR3: TGCAGCCTCGGGGCTTCCAAGAACTACACCTTC. The chain carries TRBV29-1 and TRBJ1-2, with a weak D call TRBD1 (5 bases). The CDR3 runs 11 residues. Germline V gene data show CDR1 as SQVTM and CDR2 as ANQGSEA. The V gene lost 8 bases and the J gene lost 10 bases, with 17 bases spanning the gap.